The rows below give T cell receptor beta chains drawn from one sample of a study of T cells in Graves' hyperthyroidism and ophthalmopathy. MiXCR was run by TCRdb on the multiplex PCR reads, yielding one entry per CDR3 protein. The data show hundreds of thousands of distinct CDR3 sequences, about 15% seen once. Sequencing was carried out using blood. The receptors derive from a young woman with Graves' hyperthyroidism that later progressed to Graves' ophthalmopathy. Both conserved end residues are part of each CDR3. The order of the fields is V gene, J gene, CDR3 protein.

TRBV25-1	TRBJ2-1	CASSDPTGSGNEQFF
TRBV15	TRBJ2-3	CATSRSPGTGTDTQYF
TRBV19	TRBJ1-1	CASTNIGTGETEAFF
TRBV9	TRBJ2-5	CASSVVGSGIQETQYF
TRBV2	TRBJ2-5	CASRGRETQYF
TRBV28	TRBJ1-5	CASSWRGGLQPQHF
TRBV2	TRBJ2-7	CASRPDSYEQYF
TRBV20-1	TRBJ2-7	CSARWGAGGNEQYF
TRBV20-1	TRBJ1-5	CSARDRAKNQPQHF
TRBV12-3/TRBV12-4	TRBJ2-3	CASSLWGSGSITDTQYF
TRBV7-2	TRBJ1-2	CASSFKPDGYTF
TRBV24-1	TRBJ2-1	CATSDLPGLAGHNEQFF
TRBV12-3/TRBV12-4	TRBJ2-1	CASRGTGEQFF
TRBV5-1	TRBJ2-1	CASRPGTPWNEQFF
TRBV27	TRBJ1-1	CASSLNRRTNTEAFF
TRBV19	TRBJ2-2	CASSRQERSGELFF
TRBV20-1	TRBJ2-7	CSASHILAGDVNEQYF
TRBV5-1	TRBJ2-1	CASSPRLTRDNEQFF
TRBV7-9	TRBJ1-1	CASSVAGGLNTEAFF
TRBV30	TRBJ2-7	CAWSVGVSVDSYEQYF
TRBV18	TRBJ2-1	CASSPGLQPNNEQFF
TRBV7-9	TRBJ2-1	CASSLIGLAEYNEQFF
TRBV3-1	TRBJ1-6	CASTPSGTGGYNSPLHF
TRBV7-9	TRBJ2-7	CASSRRDEQYF
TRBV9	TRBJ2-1	CASSVAGASEYNEQFF
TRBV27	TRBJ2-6	CASSLSEANVLTF
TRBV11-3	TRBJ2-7	CASSSTSYEQYF
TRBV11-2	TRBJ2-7	CASSQGGDYEQYF
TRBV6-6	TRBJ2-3	CASSYGGLSTDTQYF
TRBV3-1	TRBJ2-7	CASSPNPSGRSYEQYF
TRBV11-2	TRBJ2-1	CASSFGVRDEQFF
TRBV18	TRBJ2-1	CASSPGSYNEQFF
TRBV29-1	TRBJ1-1	CSVLPGTGGTEAFF
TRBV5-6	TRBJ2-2	CASSVTANTGELFF
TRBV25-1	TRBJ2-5	CASKGDLETQYF
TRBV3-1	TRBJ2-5	CASSQDLSWGRIEDKTQYF
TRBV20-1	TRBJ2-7	CSARGLAGEYEQYF
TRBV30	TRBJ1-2	CAWSVYSGGNYGYTF
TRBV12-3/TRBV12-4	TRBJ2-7	CASSRTGDNYEQYF
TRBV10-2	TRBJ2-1	CASSATNEQFF
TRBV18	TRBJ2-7	CASSPGGSSGTYEQYF
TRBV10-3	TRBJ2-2	CAISRPQTPGELFF
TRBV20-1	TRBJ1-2	CSARVGAYGYTF
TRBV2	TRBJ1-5	CASSEAGDSNQPQHF
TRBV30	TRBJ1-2	CAWSVRRAEGYTF
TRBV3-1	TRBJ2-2	CASSQDGQGFLSELFF
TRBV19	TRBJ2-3	CASSPPAQGVDTQYF
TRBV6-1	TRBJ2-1	CASRNGLAGVGRNEQFF
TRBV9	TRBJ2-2	CASSAGGRTGELFF
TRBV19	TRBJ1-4	CASIAGTGDEKLFF
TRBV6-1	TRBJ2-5	CASTRTLAGETQYF
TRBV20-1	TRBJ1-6	CSARDPGWALKTPSLNSPLHF
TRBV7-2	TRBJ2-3	CASSPLAESTDTQYF
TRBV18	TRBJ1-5	CASSPRDQPQHF